This T cell receptor (beta chain) was obtained from a study of blood T cell repertoires in COVID-19. Germline CDR1 and CDR2: SGHRS and YFSETQ. The CDR3 length is 15 residues. V was pared by 1 base and J by 2 bases, with 11 bases between. Data came from immunoSEQ multiplex PCR; TCRdb stores just in-frame clones and leaves some out. The sample yields about 250,000 clones, 65% to 90% seen once. The clonotype was recovered from a man between 18 and 35 years old who had recovered from COVID-19. This sequence joins TRBV5-1 and TRBJ2-3, with a tentative D call TRBD1 (6 bases). The sequenced sample was PBMCs or T cells enriched from blood (not recorded which). As DNA, the CDR3 is TGCGCCAGCAGCTTGACAGGGCCCTTCACAGATACGCAGTATTTT. It is translated as CASSLTGPFTDTQYF. The full variable domain, completed using reference TRBV5-1 and TRBJ2-3, is KAGVTQTPRYLIKTRGQQVTLSCSPISGHRSVSWYQQTPGQGLQFLFEYFSETQRNKGNFPGRFSGRQFSNSRSEMNVSTLELGDSALYLCASSLTGPFTDTQYFGPGTRLTVL.